This TCR beta chain appears in the sequencing data of a study of regulatory T cells in long-lasting Graves disease (dated by TCRdb to the early 2020s). About the investigation overall: Antithyroid drugs had been taken for less than 3 months by newly diagnosed Graves' disease patients. Persistent Graves' disease patients were compared with newly diagnosed Graves' disease patients by peripheral blood TCR sequencing and RNA sequencing. The study was registered as a clinical trial and conducted in China. A total of about 35 samples underwent TCR sequencing, from roughly 13 patients with persistent Graves' disease and 20 or so patients with newly diagnosed Graves' disease. General conclusions and limits of the study: Sequencing and analysis were restricted to the TCR beta chain. Peripheral blood alone was examined, since thyroid tissue, which constituted the primary lesion, could not be accessed. Persistent patients shared more public clonotypes among themselves (around 2,700) than newly diagnosed patients did (over 950). The small sample size was acknowledged by the authors as a limitation that may reduce accuracy. Lower TCR Shannon entropy and fewer highly expanded clones were observed in persistent Graves' disease patients than in newly diagnosed patients, which suggested clonal expansion.

The time point label, read with the paper, signifies: newly diagnosed GD, antithyroid drugs for less than 3 months. For both TCR sequencing and RNA sequencing, RNA was extracted from PBMCs in TRIzol. Graves' disease was diagnosed according to American Thyroid Association guidelines. Recruitment of patients was carried out at an endocrinology department in Xi'an, China. Each patient gave approximately 9 milliliters of peripheral blood, collected in an EDTA anticoagulant tube. PBMCs were isolated by Ficoll Paque Plus density gradient separation without further T cell sorting. An Agilent 2100 Bioanalyzer and agarose gel were used to check RNA quality, while a NanoDrop 2000 measured RNA concentration. This clonotype was counted at least ten times. Its antigen target is currently unknown. No quality values exist for individual bases; no much larger clone is one base distant. Libraries were built with multiplex PCR. This sample was sequenced with an Illumina HiSeq 4000. To build TCR beta libraries, CDR3 regions were amplified by Arm-PCR using iRepertoire HTBI primers. Gel purification was performed on PCR products prior to sequencing. The authors' pipeline ran thus. Gene usage analysis of CDR3 amino acid clonotypes used the roughly 60 TRBV and some 15 TRBJ segments found across samples. COPE and FqMerger were used to merge filtered high-quality paired reads into contigs. BLAST was used to align contigs to the IMGT TRBV, TRBD and TRBJ reference genes, and CDR3 was defined following IMGT. Any clonotype with a frequency above 0.1% was classified as a highly expanded clone. Shannon entropy was used to measure repertoire diversity, and the Gini coefficient was used to measure V-J evenness. Public clonotypes were defined as clonotypes shared by more than one individual. TCRdb itself trimmed the public reads at Q25 with fastp, ran MiXCR and retained productive beta chains. Duplicate CDR3 protein sequences are folded into a single record with the most common DNA and genes. V and J calls and clone size were set by TCRdb, not the authors. The sample table holds hundreds of thousands of distinct CDR3 sequences, of which about 15% were seen once. The ten biggest clones cover 15% to 20% of the sample.

These data also featured in a second study, about T cells in Graves' hyperthyroidism and ophthalmopathy. As described in the second report: Graves' hyperthyroidism was defined as stable when no progression to ophthalmopathy occurred over 18 months of follow-up. Hyperthyroidism patients were newly diagnosed, with disease duration under 2 months, and aged 18 to 65 years. The study excluded patients with uncontrolled infections, other autoimmune diseases, pregnancy or lactation. Clinical symptoms, serum thyroxine and TRAb, thyroid ultrasound, and orbital computed tomography formed the basis for the diagnoses. A first-round RT-PCR of the TCR CDR3 used the HTBI primer set with the Qiagen OneStep RT-PCR kit. Most expanded thyroid clonotypes (frequency above 0.001) were also detected in blood, suggesting blood repertoires may reflect thyroid immune responses. In cross-validation, a model built on a 13 V-J signature told ophthalmopathy apart from stable hyperthyroidism with roughly 87% sensitivity and around 83% specificity, and in testing the same model reached 80%/75%. During validation, the model predicted progression to ophthalmopathy a median of about 6.3 months ahead of onset, with just under 71% sensitivity and almost 75% specificity. To identify distinguishing TCR V-J signatures, a discovery cohort of some 100 patients was used, comprising 40 to 45 with Graves' ophthalmopathy and roughly 60 with stable Graves' hyperthyroidism. Prospective prediction of ophthalmopathy was tested in an independent validation cohort of 18 to 20 hyperthyroidism patients and 17 patients who later progressed to ophthalmopathy. The approximately 90 discovery patients were divided at random into training and test sets in a 7:3 ratio. In addition, the study compared T-cell repertoires in thyroid tissue and in blood from 6 or 7 Graves' hyperthyroidism patients. Following sampling, methimazole starting at 30 mg daily was given to hyperthyroidism patients, and high-dose intravenous methylprednisolone was given to ophthalmopathy patients. Libraries were constructed in a second round of multiplex PCR, after which size selection and purification were performed. Paired-end sequencing of the libraries was performed with 100 bp reads on an Illumina HiSeq2000. Raw data were processed with SOAPnuke, discarding reads with adapters, uncalled bases, mean Phred below 15, or no exact constant-primer or identifier match. High-quality paired reads were merged with COPE v1.2.5, and unique nucleotide sequences were defined as clonotypes. MiTCR v1.1 was used to align clonotypes to the IMGT TRBV, TRBD and TRBJ reference segments. Analysis was restricted to V-J combinations with a frequency above 0.0001, which covered roughly 99% of repertoires. The TCS score was defined as the ratio of F50 (clonal expansion) to E x V (chaos), calculated using BLOSUM62-based TCRdist between CDR3 peptides within each V-J. Welch's t-statistics and random forest reduced around 510 V-J features to 10 to 15, which were used in a naive Bayes classifier (R e1071). No statistical method was used to set the sample size in advance, and investigators knew the group allocation. According to the paper, TCR Vbeta CDR3 sequencing was carried out on about 140 peripheral blood samples, which came from fewer than 50 ophthalmopathy, fewer than 80 hyperthyroidism and roughly 17 progressor patients.

The source material was peripheral blood mononuclear cells (PBMCs), sampled at new diagnosis, from a patient treated with antithyroid drugs. The receptor was isolated from a woman aged 25 to 39 with Graves disease. Donor details come from another sample of the same person, matched by shared clones.

The CDR3 protein is CATSDLDGTGSYNEQFF. The nucleotide sequence is TGTGCCACCAGTGATTTGGATGGGACAGGTTCCTACAATGAGCAGTTCTTC. The V gene is TRBV24-1 and the J gene is TRBJ2-1; 8 of the junction bases match TRBD1. Including the terminal cysteine and phenylalanine, the CDR3 comprises 17 residues. The read is trimmed to its CDR3 DNA, 51 bases read in frame from base 1. Via the germline V gene, CDR1 is KGHDR and CDR2 SFDVKD. Ends trimmed: V by 0 bases, J by 1 base; bases unmatched to a gene: 4.